The 24 T cell receptor beta chains below all came from one sample that was sequenced in a study of CXCR3-negative and CXCR3-positive naive CD8 T cells. UMI-labeled 5' RACE TRB cDNA libraries were prepared from the cells. TCRdb re-called the 5' RACE reads and shows each CDR3 protein once, DNA omitted. This table lists over 80,000 distinct CDR3 sequences. Sequenced input: naive CXCR3- CD8+ T cells from blood. Subset defined: CD45RO-CCR7+CD27+CD95- naive CD8+ T cells lacking CXCR3 (TNR3-). These receptors all stem from a human donor in good health. Some clones in this sample may be carry-over from other donors' samples.

The genes are TRBV5-3 and TRBJ2-2; lacking DNA, the TRBD1 call made by TCRdb goes unchecked. TRBV5-3 is placed among ORFs of uncertain function. CDR3 length: 18 residues. The CDR3: CARSLFLGQLRWTGELFF.

The rearrangement joins TRBV12-3 or TRBV12-4 to TRBJ2-7; TCRdb's D gene call, TRBD1, goes unchecked for lack of DNA. CDR3 length: 15 residues. CDR3 amino acids: CASSLQAGGTYEQYF.

This rearrangement joins TRBV28 to TRBJ1-2. The CDR3 is 14 amino acids. Germline loops: CDR1 MDHEN, CDR2 SYDVKM. The CDR3: CASSDNRIHYGYTF.

The genes are TRBV14 and TRBJ2-7; the TRBD1 assignment by TCRdb is unverifiable without DNA. CDR1 and CDR2 (germline): SGHDN, FVKESK. This CDR3 region has 15 residues. The CDR3: CASSRTTFPTYEQYF.

The chain combines TRBV7-3 with TRBJ2-3. From germline, CDR1 is SGHTA and CDR2 FQGTGA. The CDR3 consists of 12 residues. The CDR3 reads CASSFGTDTQYF.

CDR3 sequence: CASRGQVLSYEQYF. The chain employs TRBV5-8 and TRBJ2-7; TCRdb's D gene call, TRBD1, goes unchecked for lack of DNA. The length of the CDR3 is 14 residues. CDR1 and CDR2 from the germline V gene are SGHTS and YDEGEE.

This sequence joins TRBV29-1 and TRBJ2-3; lacking DNA, the TRBD1 call made by TCRdb goes unchecked. The CDR3 has 14 residues. Germline V lookup: CDR1 SQVTM, CDR2 ANQGSEA. Here the CDR3 reads CSVGDRGRTDTQYF.

The chain is built from TRBV12-3 or TRBV12-4 and TRBJ2-4; lacking DNA, the TRBD1 call made by TCRdb goes unchecked. The CDR3 is 11 residues long. CDR3 sequence reads: CASSPSNIQYF.

The chain uses TRBV7-6 and TRBJ2-7; TCRdb names TRBD2, which stays unverified in the absence of DNA. The V gene's germline CDR1 is SGHVS and CDR2 FNYEAQ. CDR3 length equals 17 residues. The CDR3 reads CASSLGGRHNPTYEQYF.

The rearrangement uses TRBV7-9 and TRBJ2-5. CDR1 and CDR2 from the germline V gene are SEHNR and FQNEAQ (reference sequence). The CDR3 length is 13 residues. The CDR3 sequence: CASSPEDKETQYF.

The chain joins TRBV21-1 to TRBJ1-5; the D call from TCRdb, TRBD1, cannot be confirmed without DNA. TRBV21-1 is described as a pseudogene. The CDR3 loop spans 15 amino acids. CDR3 amino acids: CASTDRRYSNQPQHF.

The chain recombines TRBV9 with TRBJ1-1; TCRdb selects TRBD1, and the lack of DNA leaves this call unchecked. The CDR3 has 15 residues. Per germline, CDR1 SGDLS and CDR2 YYNGEE. CDR3: CASSLSGGMNTEAFF.

The chain joins TRBV6-2 or TRBV6-3 to TRBJ2-6; the D gene TCRdb calls, TRBD1, cannot be checked with no DNA. This CDR3 is 18 amino acids long. Germline assignment: CDR1 MNHEY and CDR2 SVGEGT. The CDR3 is CASSKTGQLLSGANVLTF.

The chain uses TRBV18 and TRBJ1-1; TCRdb gives TRBD1 as the D gene, but with no DNA this cannot be confirmed. The CDR3 contains 15 residues. Germline V gene lookup returns CDR1 KGHSH and CDR2 LQKENI. CDR3: CASSPPVAGGDEAFF.

The chain has TRBV11-3 and TRBJ1-1; the D call of TRBD1 rests on TCRdb alone, since no DNA is present to check it. This CDR3 has 13 amino acids. The germline CDR1 and CDR2 sequences are SGHNT and YENEEA. The CDR3 loop reads CASRGKGNTEAFF.

The rearrangement joins TRBV12-3 or TRBV12-4 to TRBJ2-1; with no DNA, the TCRdb D assignment of TRBD2 cannot be verified. This CDR3 region has 15 residues. This CDR3 is CASSLSRQGYNEQFF.

The rearrangement joins TRBV27 to TRBJ2-3; the TCRdb D gene call, TRBD1, has no DNA to confirm it. The germline CDR1 and CDR2 sequences are MNHEY and SMNVEV (reference sequence). The CDR3 sequence is 16 residues long. The CDR3 protein is CASSLSGTGPLDTQYF.

This chain connects TRBV6-6 to TRBJ2-2; the TCRdb call, TRBD1, lacks DNA for checking. Looked up from germline, CDR1 is MNHNY and CDR2 is SVGAGI (reference sequence). CDR3 length equals 12 residues. The CDR3 sequence is CASSQGSGELFF.

The rearrangement joins TRBV13 to TRBJ1-5. CDR1 and CDR2 from the germline V gene are PRHDT and FYEKMQ (reference sequence). CDR3 size: 13 residues. The CDR3 is CASSYGIYQPQHF.

The V and J genes are TRBV28 and TRBJ2-7; the D call from TCRdb, TRBD1, cannot be confirmed without DNA. Germline-derived CDR1 and CDR2 are MDHEN and SYDVKM. The CDR3 runs to 14 residues. This CDR3 is CASSAPGETYEQYF.

The rearrangement links TRBV15 to TRBJ2-7. From germline, CDR1 is LNHNV and CDR2 YYDKDF (reference sequence). The CDR3 spans 16 residues. The CDR3 is CATSRVAYRGPYEQYF.

The chain recombines TRBV28 with TRBJ2-3; TCRdb names TRBD2, which stays unverified in the absence of DNA. CDR1 and CDR2 (germline): MDHEN, SYDVKM. The CDR3 has 15 amino acids. The CDR3: CASERGSVWTDTQYF.

This chain connects TRBV4-1 to TRBJ2-3; TCRdb lists TRBD2, though no DNA is available to test this call. This CDR3 region has 16 residues. CDR1 is MGHRA, CDR2 YSYEKL, per germline. This CDR3 reads CASSQAASDSTDTQYF.

The chain links TRBV7-8 to TRBJ2-2; TCRdb selects TRBD1, and the lack of DNA leaves this call unchecked. The CDR3 length is 16 residues. CDR1 is SGHVS, CDR2 FQNEAQ, per germline. The CDR3 loop reads CASSLIGGGYTGELFF.